This T cell receptor beta chain comes out of a study of T cell changes during pregnancy in multiple sclerosis. Sequencing was performed with immunoSEQ multiplex PCR; in TCRdb, only in-frame clones are kept and a portion is missing. The sample includes 20,000 to 25,000 clones, less than 95% of them seen just once. This CDR3 contains 14 residues. Trimming took 4 bases from V and 7 from J, leaving 13 bases between them. Germline loops: CDR1 SGHDN, CDR2 FVKESK. This clonotype was obtained from a female donor with multiple sclerosis, enrolled in a pregnancy study. Sequenced here: CD4+ T cells from peripheral blood mononuclear cells, sampled in the third trimester of pregnancy. The genes are TRBV14 and TRBJ2-2; D is possibly TRBD2 (6 bases). The CDR3 region is CASSLIRGGGELFF. In DNA form, the CDR3 reads TGTGCCAGCAGCCTCATTAGGGGAGGCGGGGAGCTGTTTTTT.